These 25 T cell receptor beta chains share one sample of origin, sequenced in a study of blood T cell repertoires in COVID-19. Profiled with immunoSEQ multiplex PCR; TCRdb holds only in-frame clones, not every one. The table includes about 26,000 clones, 82% detected once. Sequencing used peripheral blood. The source of these receptors is a human donor in a cohort sampled during active COVID-19.

The J gene is TRBJ1-3, the V gene TRBV7-2; D gene unclear. Germline-derived CDR1 and CDR2 are SGHTA and FQGNSA. V lost 6 bases, J lost 0 bases, and 15 bases lay in between. The CDR3 has 16 amino acids. CDR3 region: CASSPRLRRSGNTIYF. DNA for the CDR3: TGTGCCAGCAGTCCCCGACTTCGACGCTCTGGAAACACCATATATTTT.

The chain uses TRBV30 and TRBJ1-2, with TRBD1 matching over 7 bases. With V trimmed by 3 bases and J by 4 bases, 8 bases remained unmatched. The CDR3 has 14 residues. Germline V gives CDR1 GTSNPN, CDR2 SVGIG (reference sequence). CDR3 protein: CAWSEAGGLYGYTF. In nucleotides, the CDR3 is TGTGCCTGGAGCGAAGCAGGGGGTCTCTATGGCTACACCTTC.

V usage is TRBV10-2 and J usage is TRBJ1-1, with D possibly being TRBD1 (5 bases). This CDR3 contains 17 residues. V was shortened by 6 bases and J by 4 bases, with 24 bases between the two germline ends. Per the germline V gene, CDR1 is WSHSY and CDR2 is SAAADI. The CDR3 loop reads CASRDSSLREGLTEAFF. The DNA of the CDR3 is TGCGCCAGCAGGGATAGCTCCCTTAGAGAGGGACTCACTGAAGCTTTCTTT.

This clone was picked up one time. The chain recombines TRBV30 with TRBJ1-6, with D unresolved. The ends were cut back, 2 bases at V and 5 bases at J, with 13 bases in the middle. Looked up from germline, CDR1 is GTSNPN and CDR2 is SVGIG (reference sequence). The CDR3 runs to 15 residues. The CDR3 sequence: CAWSLGVRNNSPLHF. DNA for the CDR3: TGTGCCTGGAGTTTGGGAGTGAGGAATAATTCACCCCTCCACTTT.

The V and J genes are TRBV5-5 and TRBJ1-3; 8 nucleotides line up with TRBD1. This CDR3 contains 14 residues. From germline, CDR1 is SGHKS and CDR2 YYEKEE (reference sequence). The junction had 3 bases not matched to a gene; V was cut back by 3 bases and J by 4 bases. For the CDR3, the DNA is TGTGCCAGCAGCTCCAGGGGGCCCGGAAACACCATATATTTT. Amino acids: CASSSRGPGNTIYF.

This clone was seen once. V and J are TRBV6-6 and TRBJ1-4; 7 bases fit TRBD1. Germline-derived CDR1 and CDR2 are MNHNY and SVGAGI (reference sequence). The CDR3 totals 15 residues. V lost 4 bases to trimming and J lost 5 bases; unmatched junction nucleotides: 7. The CDR3 loop reads CASSSRGQRNEKLFF. CDR3 bases: TGTGCCAGCAGTTCTCGGGGACAGCGAAATGAAAAACTGTTTTTT.

The chain is built from TRBV15 and TRBJ1-4; possibly TRBD1 for D (6 bases). V lost 2 bases, J lost 6 bases, and 7 bases lay in between. The CDR3 has 13 amino acids. Germline V CDR1 and CDR2: LNHNV, YYDKDF (reference sequence). This chain's CDR3 is CATSRRQDEKLFF. CDR3 nucleotides: TGTGCCACCAGCAGACGACAGGATGAAAAACTGTTTTTT.

The chain uses TRBV7-2 and TRBJ1-5; D is perhaps TRBD1 (6 bases). V dropped 2 bases and J dropped 5 bases, with 10 bases sitting between them. Germline-derived CDR1 and CDR2 are SGHTA and FQGNSA. The CDR3 spans 14 residues. The CDR3 nucleotides read TGTGCCAGCAGCTTACCGGGGGGCTATCAGCCCCAGCATTTT. This encodes CASSLPGGYQPQHF.

This chain uses TRBV5-1 with TRBJ2-2; D may be TRBD2 (6 bases). The V end was cut by 5 bases, the J end by 6 bases, with 14 bases between. The CDR3 runs 14 residues. The V gene's germline CDR1 is SGHRS and CDR2 YFSETQ. CDR3 in DNA: TGCGCCAGCAGTGGCGGGGTTGACCCCGGGGAGCTGTTTTTT. The encoded protein is CASSGGVDPGELFF.

CDR3 nucleotides: TGTGCCAGCAGTGAAAGGCGGGGAGACTCCTACAATGAGCAGTTCTTC. Translating it yields CASSERRGDSYNEQFF. V usage is TRBV6-1 and J usage is TRBJ2-1, with a tentative D call TRBD2 (6 bases). Looked up from germline, CDR1 is MNHNS and CDR2 is SASEGT. With 2 bases removed from V and 0 bases from J, the gap between germline ends came to 11 bases. CDR3 size: 16 residues.

V gene TRBV9 combines with J gene TRBJ2-2, with D perhaps TRBD2 (5 bases). V shed 3 bases and J shed 5 bases, with 14 bases lying between them. Germline V gene sequence: CDR1 SGDLS, CDR2 YYNGEE. The CDR3 runs to 15 residues. The CDR3 reads CASSETPGGTGELFF. The CDR3 coding sequence is TGTGCCAGCAGCGAGACCCCAGGCGGGACCGGGGAGCTGTTTTTT.

The V call is TRBV5-4, the J call TRBJ1-2; 8 bases are a match to TRBD1. Germline V gene sequence: CDR1 SGHNT, CDR2 YYREEE (reference sequence). With 4 bases clipped from V and 8 bases from J, the junction kept 7 bases outside the gene matches. The CDR3 runs to 13 residues. CDR3 region: CASSRGQEGGYTF. The CDR3, as DNA: TGTGCCAGCAGCCGGGGACAGGAAGGAGGCTACACCTTC.

CDR3: CATSRPLYSGTGGGNTIYF. CDR3 in DNA: TGTGCCACCAGCAGACCCCTTTATTCCGGGACAGGAGGTGGAAACACCATATATTTT. This chain joins TRBV15 and TRBJ1-3, with 8 positions matching TRBD1. The trim removed 2 bases at V and 3 bases at J, leaving 15 bases unmatched. Germline V gene lookup returns CDR1 LNHNV and CDR2 YYDKDF (reference sequence). The CDR3 contains 19 residues.

The chain is built from TRBV4-1 and TRBJ1-2; 9 nucleotides match TRBD1. Germline CDR1 is MGHRA and CDR2 is YSYEKL. CDR3 length equals 15 residues. Unmatched junction bases numbered 7, after V lost 4 bases and J lost 4 bases. CDR3 protein: CASSPGQGMPYGYTF. CDR3 in DNA: TGCGCCAGCAGCCCCGGACAGGGGATGCCCTATGGCTACACCTTC.

This clone was observed once. The genes are TRBV18 and TRBJ1-5; D might be TRBD1 (6 bases). CDR1 is KGHSH and CDR2 is LQKENI in the germline V gene. There are 16 residues in the CDR3. Between the trimmed V and J ends, which lost 4 bases and 5 bases, there was a span of 18 bases. CDR3 bases: TGTGCCAGCTCACTCCAGGGGACGGGAACTTATCAGCCCCAGCATTTT. Amino acids: CASSLQGTGTYQPQHF.

This clone showed up just a few times. The chain has TRBV6-5 and TRBJ2-7; D unresolved. Germline CDR1 MNHEY, CDR2 SVGAGI. This CDR3 is built from 14 residues. With 6 bases removed from V and 3 bases from J, the gap between germline ends came to 15 bases. CDR3 in amino acids: CASRLSSQIYEQYF. CDR3 nucleotide sequence: TGTGCCAGCAGGTTGTCCAGTCAGATCTACGAGCAGTACTTC.

V gene TRBV6-5 combines with J gene TRBJ2-3; the match to TRBD2 covers 8 bases. Germline trimming cut 0 bases from V and 1 base from J; bases unmatched to any gene: 3. The CDR3 is made up of 16 amino acids. From germline, CDR1 is MNHEY and CDR2 SVGAGI. As DNA, the CDR3 is TGTGCCAGCAGTTACTCGCGCGGGAGGCGCACAGATACGCAGTATTTT. It codes for CASSYSRGRRTDTQYF.

This clone was seen a few times. CDR3 nucleotide sequence: TGTGCCAGCAGTTTAAGGCTTGGGGACATCTCGAACACCGGGGAGCTGTTTTTT. Translation: CASSLRLGDISNTGELFF. This chain connects TRBV28 to TRBJ2-2; TRBD1 might be the D (6 bases). V dropped 2 bases and J dropped 0 bases, with 16 bases sitting between them. Germline V CDR1 and CDR2: MDHEN, SYDVKM. This CDR3 is 18 amino acids long.

This clone was recorded only once. This chain connects TRBV2 to TRBJ1-1; no definite D call. This CDR3 spans 13 amino acids. V was shortened by 3 bases and J by 5 bases, with 10 bases between the two germline ends. The V gene's germline CDR1 is SNHLY and CDR2 FYNNEI. CDR3 sequence reads: CASSDGGSTEAFF. The CDR3 region has the DNA TGTGCCAGCAGTGATGGCGGGTCAACTGAAGCTTTCTTT. Filled out from reference TRBV2 and TRBJ1-1, the complete variable domain reads EPEVTQTPSHQVTQMGQEVILRCVPISNHLYFYWYRQILGQKVEFLVSFYNNEISEKSEIFDDQFSVERPDGSNFTLKIRSTKLEDSAMYFCASSDGGSTEAFFGQGTRLTVV.

This clone was picked up a small number of times. The chain is built from TRBV18 and TRBJ1-5; TRBD1 aligns across 9 bases. The germline V gene encodes CDR1 KGHSH and CDR2 LQKENI. Trimming cost V 3 bases and J 3 bases; bases outside gene matches: 6. CDR3 size: 16 residues. The CDR3 reads CASSPLGQGYNQPQHF. DNA for the CDR3: TGTGCCAGCTCACCGTTGGGACAGGGATACAATCAGCCCCAGCATTTT. The complete variable domain, with remaining parts taken from reference TRBV18 and TRBJ1-5, reads NAGVMQNPRHLVRRRGQEARLRCSPMKGHSHVYWYRQLPEEGLKFMVYLQKENIIDESGMPKERFSAEFPKEGPSILRIQQVVRGDSAAYFCASSPLGQGYNQPQHFGDGTRLSIL.

This clone appeared a single time. V gene TRBV2 combines with J gene TRBJ1-6, with 8 bases fitting TRBD1. In germline, CDR1 is SNHLY, CDR2 FYNNEI. V was clipped by 8 bases and J by 7 bases; unmatched bases: 1. The CDR3 runs 12 residues. CDR3 protein: CASGTGNSPLHF. In nucleotides, the CDR3 is TGTGCCAGCGGGACAGGCAATTCACCCCTCCACTTT.

The chain uses TRBV27 and TRBJ2-1, with D possibly matching TRBD1 (5 bases). CDR1 is MNHEY and CDR2 is SMNVEV in the germline V gene (reference sequence). Trimming stripped 2 bases from V and 5 bases from J, with 10 bases between. CDR3 size: 14 residues. CDR3 nucleotides: TGTGCCAGCAGTTTAGCTAGGGGCGACAATGAGCAGTTCTTC. Residues: CASSLARGDNEQFF.

The chain carries TRBV5-4 and TRBJ1-4, with D unclear. CDR1 and CDR2 from the germline V gene are SGHNT and YYREEE (reference sequence). CDR3 length equals 12 residues. V was shortened by 2 bases and J by 7 bases, with 6 bases between the two germline ends. In DNA, the CDR3 is TGTGCCAGCAGCTTCGAGAGTGAAAAACTGTTTTTT. It codes for CASSFESEKLFF.

The V call is TRBV2, the J call TRBJ2-3, with a tentative D call TRBD1 (6 bases). V lost 10 bases and J lost 6, with 20 bases in between. The CDR3 runs to 14 residues. From germline, CDR1 is SNHLY and CDR2 FYNNEI. CDR3: CAISGTFASDTQYF. The CDR3 coding sequence is TGTGCCATCTCCGGGACATTCGCGTCGGATACGCAGTATTTT. Complete variable domain (other parts from reference TRBV2 and TRBJ2-3): EPEVTQTPSHQVTQMGQEVILRCVPISNHLYFYWYRQILGQKVEFLVSFYNNEISEKSEIFDDQFSVERPDGSNFTLKIRSTKLEDSAMYFCAISGTFASDTQYFGPGTRLTVL.

Concerning this clone: An end of the junction differs from the germline gene, which may be a read error. The chain carries TRBV5-1 and TRBJ1-1; D is unclear. Germline CDR1 SGHRS, CDR2 YFSETQ. The CDR3 has 13 residues. The CDR3 spells CASSLDTNIEAFF. DNA for the CDR3: TGCGCCAGCAGCTTGGACACGAACATTGAAGCTTTCTTT.